This is a list of T cell receptor beta chains from one sample in a study of blood T cell repertoires in COVID-19. Assay used: immunoSEQ multiplex PCR; TCRdb lists only in-frame clones, some missing. Among around 190,000 clones listed, roughly 84% were seen once. The sequenced sample consisted of PBMCs or T cells enriched from blood (not recorded which). These receptors all stem from a woman in her twenties or thirties who had been exposed to COVID-19. CDR3s include the opening cysteine and the closing phenylalanine or tryptophan. The D gene is left open where the match is weak. Part of the rows lack a size; the others show once, few, many or a class for expanded clones.

TRBJ1-6 - - TRBV24-1 TGTGCCACCAGTGAGGCCACCGGGTCGCCCCTCCACTTT CATSEATGSPLHF
TRBJ1-1 - - TRBV2 TGTGCCAGCAGTGTTCGAACAGGGACGAACACTGAAGCTTTCTTT CASSVRTGTNTEAFF
TRBJ2-2 - - TRBV27 TGTGCCAGCAGTTTTACGGGGTACACCGGGGAGCTGTTTTTT CASSFTGYTGELFF
TRBJ2-3 TRBD2 few TRBV4-1 TGCGCCAGCAGCCAAGGGGGCGCGGGGGGTGGCACAGATACGCAGTATTTT CASSQGGAGGGTDTQYF
TRBJ2-3 TRBD2 - TRBV30 TGTGCCTGGAGTAGCGGGGGGACCACTAGCACAGATACGCAGTATTTT CAWSSGGTTSTDTQYF
TRBJ1-5 - - TRBV20-1 TGCAGTGCTAGTTCCGGGACCCGGGAGGGTCAGCCCCAGCATTTT CSASSGTREGQPQHF
TRBJ1-2 - - TRBV25-1 TGTGCCAGCAGTGGCGGCAGCGTAGGCGGCTACACCTTC CASSGGSVGGYTF
TRBJ2-5 - - TRBV6-2/TRBV6-3 TGTGCCAGCAGTTTCCCAGACCAGTACTTC CASSFPDQYF
TRBJ1-1 - - TRBV20-1 TGCAGTGTCACGGGGAACACTGAAGCTTTCTTT CSVTGNTEAFF
TRBJ1-5 TRBD1 - TRBV18 TGTGCCAGCTCAAGTCGGCAGGGGGGCAATCAGCCCCAGCATTTT CASSSRQGGNQPQHF
TRBJ2-4 - - TRBV5-1 TGCGCCAGCAGCTTGCAGGGGGGTGACATTCAGTACTTC CASSLQGGDIQYF
TRBJ1-1 TRBD1 - TRBV4-1 TGCGCCAGCAGCCTTCGGGGACAGGGGGCTGGGACTGAAGCTTTCTTT CASSLRGQGAGTEAFF
TRBJ2-7 TRBD1 - TRBV19 TGTGCCAGTAGTATTACAGGGGCCCGGCACTACGAGCAGTACTTC CASSITGARHYEQYF
TRBJ1-5 TRBD1 - TRBV10-1 TGCGCCAGCAAAGAGATGCGGACAGGGGGCACCAATCAGCCCCAGCATTTT CASKEMRTGGTNQPQHF
TRBJ2-7 - - TRBV12-3/TRBV12-4 TGTGCCAGCAGTTTAAACGGGGGAGGTGAGCAGTACTTC CASSLNGGGEQYF
TRBJ1-2 TRBD1 - TRBV15 TGTGCCACCAGCATTAGGGGGCGGACACCCTATGGCTACACCTTC CATSIRGRTPYGYTF
TRBJ2-7 TRBD1 - TRBV6-1 TGTGCCAGCAGTGAAGTCGGCCAGGGGGCTTACGAGCAGTACTTC CASSEVGQGAYEQYF
TRBJ1-2 - - TRBV7-2 TGTGCCAGCAGCTTAGCAGCGACTCTTAACTATGGCTACACCTTC CASSLAATLNYGYTF
TRBJ1-1 - - TRBV12-3/TRBV12-4 TGTGCCAGCAGTACCCAGGGTTTACCCGAACCTTTCTTT CASSTQGLPEPFF
TRBJ1-6 - - TRBV2 TGTGCCAGCAGTGTAGGGGCTGATTCACCCCTCCACTTT CASSVGADSPLHF
TRBJ1-1 - once TRBV7-8 TGTGCCAGCAGCTATCAAGGGGTAGCGGGCACTGAAGCTTTCTTT CASSYQGVAGTEAFF
TRBJ2-5 - - TRBV19 TGTGCCAGTAGTACTACAGCGGACGTACTGGAGACCCAGTACTTC CASSTTADVLETQYF
TRBJ1-5 - - TRBV4-2 TGTGCCAGCAGCCAGCCAGGGGGCAATCAGCCCCAGCATTTT CASSQPGGNQPQHF
TRBJ1-6 - - TRBV19 TGTGCCAGCTCCAATCTCGCCCTCGGGCGGACAGAGAATTCACCCCTCCACTTT CASSNLALGRTENSPLHF
TRBJ1-1 TRBD1 - TRBV6-5 TGTGCCAGCAGCTACAGGGGGCCGAACACTGAAGCTTTCTTT CASSYRGPNTEAFF
TRBJ2-2 TRBD1 - TRBV5-1 TGCGCCAGCAGCCCCACGGGGACAGGGGTGTACGGGGAGCTGTTTTTT CASSPTGTGVYGELFF
TRBJ2-1 - - TRBV6-1 TGTGCCAGCAGTGAACCTACCGGGTTCACGGTCTCCAATGAGCAGTTCTTC CASSEPTGFTVSNEQFF
TRBJ2-7 TRBD1 - TRBV4-3 TGCGCCAGCAGCCAGGGACAGGGCCTCCCGTACGAGCAGTACTTC CASSQGQGLPYEQYF
TRBJ2-2 TRBD1 - TRBV5-6 TGTGCCAGCAGCTTTGCCGGGACAGGGAATATCGGGGAGCTGTTTTTT CASSFAGTGNIGELFF
TRBJ1-1 - - TRBV7-2 TGTGCCAGCAGCTTCACACAACAGAGTACTGAAGCTTTCTTT CASSFTQQSTEAFF
TRBJ1-2 TRBD1 - TRBV25-1 TGTGCCAGCAGTCCGGGATCGGGACAGGGAGTGAGGGGCTACACCTTC CASSPGSGQGVRGYTF
TRBJ1-1 - - TRBV19 TGTGCCAGTAGTCTGAACCAGGGGCGAGGTACTGAAGCTTTCTTT CASSLNQGRGTEAFF
TRBJ1-4 - - TRBV3-1/TRBV3-2 TGTGCCAGCAGGAGGGGGAGGGTTGGTGAAAAACTGTTTTTT CASRRGRVGEKLFF
TRBJ2-2 - many TRBV6-4 TGTGCCAGCAGTGACTCTAGCACCGGGGAGCTGTTTTTT CASSDSSTGELFF
TRBJ2-7 - - TRBV7-2 TGTGCCAGCAGCCCCGGGTCCTACGAGCAGTACTTC CASSPGSYEQYF
TRBJ2-2 - - TRBV4-1 TGCGCCAGCAGCCCGGAGCCGGGGGAGCTGTTTTTT CASSPEPGELFF
TRBJ2-7 - - TRBV12-5 TGTGCTAGTGGTTTAAGCCGGGACTCGATAACCTACGAGCAGTACTTC CASGLSRDSITYEQYF
TRBJ1-1 - - TRBV7-2 TGTGCCAGCAGCTTAACAGTGGACACTGAAGCTTTCTTT CASSLTVDTEAFF
TRBJ2-5 - - TRBV4-1 TGCGCCAGCAGCCAAGATAAAGAGACCCAGTACTTC CASSQDKETQYF
TRBJ2-1 TRBD2 - TRBV10-1 TGCGCCAGCAGTGGAGAACGCGGGACTAGCGGGGAATACAATGAGCAGTTCTTC CASSGERGTSGEYNEQFF
TRBJ2-2 TRBD1 - TRBV3-1/TRBV3-2 TGTGCCAGCAGCCGGCCAGGGGGCGGCGGGGAGCTGTTTTTT CASSRPGGGGELFF
TRBJ1-6 - - TRBV7-9 TGTGCCAGCAGCTTAGGGTTGGCGGGGGCAAATAATTCACCCCTCCACTTT CASSLGLAGANNSPLHF
TRBJ1-1 TRBD1 - TRBV19 TGTGCCAGTACCACACTCCCGGGACAGGGTGGGACTGAAGCTTTCTTT CASTTLPGQGGTEAFF
TRBJ2-6 - - TRBV9 TGTGCCAGCAGCGCTCAGGGAAAACGAGGGGCCAACGTCCTGACTTTC CASSAQGKRGANVLTF
TRBJ2-1 - - TRBV6-2/TRBV6-3 TGTGCCAGCAGTTACCTCACAGGGTACAATGAGCAGTTCTTC CASSYLTGYNEQFF
TRBJ2-3 TRBD1 once TRBV11-2 TGTGCCAGCAGCTCGCTCGGGACAGCGACAGATACGCAGTATTTT CASSSLGTATDTQYF
TRBJ2-1 TRBD1 - TRBV7-3 TGTGCCAGCAGCCAGGACAGGGGGCCCGATGAGCAGTTCTTC CASSQDRGPDEQFF
TRBJ2-5 TRBD2 once TRBV18 TGTGCCAGCTCATGGACTAGCGGGGGGAGAGAGACCCAGTACTTC CASSWTSGGRETQYF
TRBJ1-1 - - TRBV18 TGTGCCAGCTCCTCAGTGAACACTGAAGCTTTCTTT CASSSVNTEAFF
TRBJ2-3 TRBD2 - TRBV19 TGTGCCAGTAGTATTGGTGACGGGGGGGCAACAGATACGCAGTATTTT CASSIGDGGATDTQYF
TRBJ2-7 TRBD1 - TRBV7-2 TGTGCCAGCAGCTCAAGACAGGGCTTTGCCTACGAGCAGTACTTC CASSSRQGFAYEQYF
TRBJ1-3 - - TRBV5-6 TGTGCCAGCAGCTTCTCTAGTGGAAACACCATATATTTT CASSFSSGNTIYF
TRBJ1-1 TRBD1 few TRBV13 TGTGCCAGCAGCTCTGGGACAGGACCCATCATGAACACTGAAGCTTTCTTT CASSSGTGPIMNTEAFF
TRBJ1-4 TRBD1 - TRBV18 TGTGCCAGCTCTCCTGAACGAGGGGGCATCAGTGAAAAACTGTTTTTT CASSPERGGISEKLFF
TRBJ1-3 - - TRBV4-2 TGTGCCAGCAGCCAAGAAGCGCAGGGGTGGTCTGGAAACACCATATATTTT CASSQEAQGWSGNTIYF
TRBJ1-1 - once TRBV6-6 TGTGCCAGCAGTCGCAGCCAAATCCGGGACTGGCCCACTGAAGCTTTCTTT CASSRSQIRDWPTEAFF
TRBJ1-1 - - TRBV7-3 TGTGCCAGCAGCCCGTCGCAGGGTCACACTGAAGCTTTCTTT CASSPSQGHTEAFF
TRBJ2-2 - - TRBV9 TGTGCCAGCAGCGTACAGGTTATCGACCCATCGAAACTCACCGGGGAGCTGTTTTTT CASSVQVIDPSKLTGELFF
TRBJ1-1 - - TRBV6-5 TGTGCCAGCAGTTATTCGACAGACACTGAAGCTTTCTTT CASSYSTDTEAFF
TRBJ1-4 TRBD1 - TRBV19 TGTGCCAGTAGTATTACAGGGGGCGCGAGTGAAAAACTGTTTTTT CASSITGGASEKLFF